Shown below are 23 T cell receptor beta chains from a single sample sequenced in a study of spatial heterogeneity in lung cancer. Time point noted: sample taken at primary tumor resection. TCRdb reprocessed the 5' RACE reads with MiXCR, giving one entry per CDR3 protein. The sample shows around 23,000 distinct CDR3 sequences, 3% to 3.5% of them seen only once. The specimen was PBMCs, collected at surgery. Source of these receptors: a female donor with early-stage non-small cell lung cancer.

The chain couples TRBV6-5 to TRBJ2-6, with TRBD1 matching over 9 bases. The CDR3 is 16 amino acids. Germline V CDR1 and CDR2: MNHEY, SVGAGI. Trimming took 4 bases from V and 1 from J; bases not matched to a gene: 2. The CDR3 loop is CASSSTGGSGANVLTF. DNA of the CDR3: TGTGCCAGCAGTTCGACAGGGGGATCTGGGGCCAACGTCCTGACTTTC.

This clonotype was recorded many times. CDR3 in amino acids: CASSLGRGIGTDTQYF. The CDR3 nucleotides read TGTGCCAGCAGCTTGGGCAGGGGTATAGGCACAGATACGCAGTATTTT. V is TRBV5-8 and J is TRBJ2-3; tentatively, D is TRBD1 (6 bases). The CDR3 is 16 residues long. Trimming removed 0 bases from V and 1 base from J, with 12 bases in between. Germline CDR1 reads SGHTS; CDR2 reads YDEGEE.

This clonotype is deemed medium-sized. The V gene is TRBV27, the J gene TRBJ1-1; the D gene is possibly TRBD1 (6 bases). This CDR3 is 14 amino acids long. V lost 0 bases and J 7 bases, leaving 12 bases between the germline ends. Per the germline V gene, CDR1 is MNHEY and CDR2 is SMNVEV (reference sequence). CDR3 bases: TGTGCCAGCAGTTTATCGTGGAGGGGGAATGAAGCTTTCTTT. This codes for CASSLSWRGNEAFF.

This clonotype turned up a few times. The V call is TRBV27, the J call TRBJ1-6; 9 nucleotides agree with TRBD1. The germline CDR1 and CDR2 sequences are MNHEY and SMNVEV (reference sequence). The CDR3 is made up of 14 amino acids. The junction had 3 bases not matched to a gene; V was cut back by 3 bases and J by 9 bases. The CDR3 spells CASSFGDRVSPLHF. The CDR3 coding sequence is TGTGCCAGCAGTTTCGGGGACAGGGTTTCACCCCTCCACTTT.

In this sample, this clonotype turned up many times. The chain combines TRBV7-4 with TRBJ2-1; D remains unclear. Trimming pared 5 bases from V and 0 bases from J, leaving 14 bases between. The CDR3 covers 16 residues. Germline lookup yields CDR1 SGHVT and CDR2 SQSDAQ. The CDR3 DNA reads as TGTGCCAGCAGCCACGGGCGCACGATCTCCTACAATGAGCAGTTCTTC. Translated: CASSHGRTISYNEQFF.

This clonotype was seen many times. The V call is TRBV10-1, the J call TRBJ2-5; 7 nucleotides agree with TRBD1. Per the germline V gene, CDR1 is WNHNN and CDR2 is SYGVQD (reference sequence). Unmatched junction bases numbered 3, after V lost 4 bases and J lost 4 bases. The CDR3 extends over 13 amino acids. CDR3 DNA sequence: TGCGCCAGCAGTGGGGGACAGAGAGAGACCCAGTACTTC. The encoded protein is CASSGGQRETQYF.

This clonotype came up many times. The genes are TRBV20-1 and TRBJ1-1, with D perhaps matching TRBD1 (5 bases). Germline-derived CDR1 and CDR2 are DFQATT and SNEGSKA (reference sequence). V shed 1 base and J shed 2 bases, with 14 bases lying between them. The CDR3 covers 15 residues. CDR3: CSARARQNFNTEAFF. The CDR3 nucleotides read TGCAGTGCTAGAGCCCGACAGAACTTCAACACTGAAGCTTTCTTT.

This clonotype was detected many times. V and J are TRBV12-3 or TRBV12-4 and TRBJ2-7, with a tentative D call TRBD1 (5 bases). The V end lost 5 bases, the J end lost 0 bases, and 8 bases lay between the germline ends. CDR3 size: 13 residues. CDR3 DNA sequence: TGTGCCAGCAGTCGCAGGGTCTCCTACGAGCAGTACTTC. It translates to CASSRRVSYEQYF.

In this sample, this clonotype turned up a few times. The genes are TRBV3-1 and TRBJ2-7; no reliable D call. V lost 4 bases and J lost 3, with 16 bases in between. Germline CDR1 and CDR2: LGHDT and YNNKEL (reference sequence). The CDR3 is 15 residues long. The CDR3 DNA reads as TGTGCCAGCAGCCCCGGAAGAGGTCCGCGCTACGAGCAGTACTTC. Its protein is CASSPGRGPRYEQYF.

This clonotype was counted ten times or more. CDR3 residues: CASSPSGSRYEQFF. The CDR3 coding sequence is TGTGCCAGCAGCCCCTCCGGGAGTCGGTATGAGCAGTTCTTC. The chain joins TRBV5-4 to TRBJ2-1; TRBD2 is a possible D gene (6 bases). CDR1 and CDR2 from the germline V gene are SGHNT and YYREEE (reference sequence). The CDR3 length is 14 residues. Trimming removed 4 bases from V and 8 bases from J, with 16 bases in between.

This clonotype was counted only a few times. The genes are TRBV2 and TRBJ2-7; weak D call: TRBD1 (6 bases). This CDR3 region has 13 residues. CDR1 and CDR2 (germline): SNHLY, FYNNEI. Trimming pared 6 bases from V and 3 bases from J, leaving 12 bases between. Here the CDR3 DNA reads TGTGCCAGCAGAGGACAGCTTCACTACGAGCAGTACTTC. Protein: CASRGQLHYEQYF. Full variable domain (missing parts from reference TRBV2 and TRBJ2-7): EPEVTQTPSHQVTQMGQEVILRCVPISNHLYFYWYRQILGQKVEFLVSFYNNEISEKSEIFDDQFSVERPDGSNFTLKIRSTKLEDSAMYFCASRGQLHYEQYFGPGTRLTVT.

This clonotype came up many times. This chain links TRBV28 with TRBJ1-5; no firm D call. This CDR3 has 12 amino acids. V was clipped by 4 bases and J by 7 bases, with 8 bases between them. Germline CDR1 is MDHEN and CDR2 is SYDVKM. In DNA form, the CDR3 reads TGTGCCAGCAGTTCCCAACAGCAGCCCCAGCATTTT. Translating it yields CASSSQQQPQHF.

This clonotype occurred many times. The rearrangement joins TRBV6-5 to TRBJ2-3; 12 nucleotides line up with TRBD2. This CDR3 comprises 17 residues. Germline loops: CDR1 MNHEY, CDR2 SVGAGI. Trimming cost V 4 bases and J 0 bases; bases outside gene matches: 5. CDR3 DNA: TGTGCCAGCAGTTCCCCGGGACTAGCGGGCAGCACAGATACGCAGTATTTT. Its protein is CASSSPGLAGSTDTQYF.

At least ten counts were recorded for this clonotype. The chain carries TRBV21-1 and TRBJ1-3; the table's D call of TRBD1 was not tested on the DNA. TRBV21-1 is designated a pseudogene. CDR3 length: 19 residues. In nucleotides, the CDR3 is TGTGCCAGCAGCAGAAACATAGTTAACAGGGAGCCAACTCGAAACACCATATATTTT. It translates to CASSRNIVNREPTRNTIYF.

This clonotype has ten or more counts. The CDR3 DNA reads TGTGCCAGCAGTCCCCCAGGGGGTTTGGATACGCAGTATTTT. Translation: CASSPPGGLDTQYF. This chain joins TRBV28 and TRBJ2-3, with TRBD1 matching over 7 bases. The length of the CDR3 is 14 residues. Germline V gene sequence: CDR1 MDHEN, CDR2 SYDVKM. The trim removed 5 bases at V and 6 bases at J, leaving 8 bases unmatched.

This clonotype occurred many times. V usage is TRBV28 and J usage is TRBJ2-5; 12 nucleotides line up with TRBD2. Germline V gives CDR1 MDHEN, CDR2 SYDVKM. The CDR3 is made up of 16 amino acids. With V trimmed by 5 bases and J by 1 base, 5 bases remained unmatched. CDR3 in DNA: TGTGCCAGCAGTCTCGGACTAGCGGGAACCCAAGAGACCCAGTACTTC. Encoded protein: CASSLGLAGTQETQYF.

At least ten counts were recorded for this clonotype. This chain uses TRBV5-1 with TRBJ1-1, with D uncertain. CDR3 size: 13 residues. From germline, CDR1 is SGHRS and CDR2 YFSETQ. V shed 0 bases and J shed 7 bases, with 10 bases lying between them. The chain's CDR3 is CASSLGPGGEAFF. The CDR3 DNA reads as TGCGCCAGCAGCTTGGGCCCTGGAGGTGAAGCTTTCTTT.

This clonotype showed up many times. The CDR3 nucleotides read TGTGCCATCAGTGAGTCTACCGATTGGAGCTCCTACAATGAGCAGTTCTTC. It yields the protein CAISESTDWSSYNEQFF. The chain employs TRBV10-3 and TRBJ2-1; D remains ambiguous. Germline V CDR1 and CDR2: ENHRY, SYGVKD. The CDR3 sequence is 17 residues long. The germline V and J ends were trimmed by 0 bases and 0 bases, with 12 bases remaining between them.

This clonotype was found many times. This CDR3 reads CASSLGTGNFYGYTF. CDR3 DNA sequence: TGTGCCAGCAGTTTAGGTACAGGGAATTTCTATGGCTACACCTTC. The chain combines TRBV12-3 or TRBV12-4 with TRBJ1-2; the D gene is possibly TRBD1 (6 bases). The CDR3 consists of 15 residues. With 1 base removed from V and 4 bases from J, the gap between germline ends came to 13 bases.

This sequence joins TRBV7-2 and TRBJ2-7, with D tentatively TRBD2 (6 bases). Trimming stripped 5 bases from V and 7 bases from J, with 12 bases between. The CDR3 has 12 amino acids. Germline V lookup: CDR1 SGHTA, CDR2 FQGNSA. In nucleotides, the CDR3 is TGTGCCAGCAGCCCGCCGCGGGGAGAGCAGTACTTC. Amino acid sequence: CASSPPRGEQYF.

There are many counts of this clonotype. The chain recombines TRBV4-1 with TRBJ2-2; TRBD1 matches 7 bases. The ends lost 4 bases at V and 6 bases at J; junction bases unmatched: 14. Germline assignment: CDR1 MGHRA and CDR2 YSYEKL. This CDR3 contains 17 residues. This CDR3 reads CASSRVVTGLSPGELFF. The CDR3 DNA is TGCGCCAGCAGCCGGGTCGTGACAGGGCTATCCCCCGGGGAGCTGTTTTTT.

The rearrangement links TRBV28 to TRBJ2-3; D remains ambiguous. The V end lost 8 bases, the J end lost 0 bases, and 9 bases lay between the germline ends. CDR1 and CDR2 from the germline V gene are MDHEN and SYDVKM. This CDR3 region has 13 residues. CDR3 residues: CASRHRSTDTQYF. The CDR3 bases are TGTGCCAGCCGTCACCGGAGCACAGATACGCAGTATTTT.

Many counts were recorded for this clonotype. The V gene is TRBV18, the J gene TRBJ1-1, with 7 bases lining up with TRBD1. The V segment lost 2 bases and the J segment 0 bases; nucleotides outside the gene matches: 6. CDR3 length equals 16 residues. Germline assignment: CDR1 KGHSH and CDR2 LQKENI. The CDR3, as DNA: TGTGCCAGCTCACCAAGGCCGGACAGGATGAACACTGAAGCTTTCTTT. This codes for CASSPRPDRMNTEAFF.